The following is a T cell receptor beta chain sequence with its context. This sample stems from a study of human T cells and chemical hapten exposure. V dropped 2 bases and J dropped 5 bases, with 9 bases sitting between them. The CDR3 length is 13 residues. Per the germline V gene, CDR1 is SGHAT and CDR2 is FQNNGV. Time point: pre-sensitization, week 0. Documented treatment: therapeutic diphenylcyclopropenone sensitization with weekly scalp DPC. Each CDR3 protein gets one entry after TCRdb re-called the RACE reads with MiXCR. In the table there are about 250,000 distinct CDR3 sequences, approximately 7.5% of which are singletons.

The receptor was derived from a young man with alopecia areata. Some clones in this sample may be carry-over from other donors' samples. The sequencing here drew on whole blood, taken in connection with sensitization to the hapten diphenylcyclopropenone (DPC). V gene TRBV11-2 combines with J gene TRBJ2-5, with no clear D. CDR3 region: CASSLPGRETQYF. CDR3 bases: TGTGCCAGCAGCTTACCAGGACGGGAGACCCAGTACTTC.